This T cell receptor beta chain was sequenced in a study of OX40 agonist ivuxolimab in advanced cancers. Study-wide results and limits: The study found that CD8+ T cells averaged more expanded clones than CD4+.

Only one count was recorded for this clone. The target antigen is unknown. Collection of blood occurred at baseline, at cycle 4 day 1, and at cycle 7 day 1. The CDR3 loop spans 14 amino acids. The germline V gene encodes CDR1 SGHAT and CDR2 FQNNGV. With 5 bases clipped from V and 9 bases from J, the junction kept 7 bases outside the gene matches. Data came from immunoSEQ multiplex PCR; TCRdb stores just in-frame clones and leaves some out. The sample carries about 46,000 clones, about 88% recorded once. The sample consisted of CD4+ or CD8+ T cells sorted from blood, taken in a trial of the OX40 agonist ivuxolimab. The clonotype was recovered from an adult with an advanced solid tumor such as melanoma, head and neck, liver or kidney cancer. This rearrangement joins TRBV11-2 to TRBJ2-1; 10 bases line up with TRBD2. The CDR3 DNA reads as TGTGCCAGCAGCATCGGGACTAGCGTTGGTGAGCAGTTCTTC. Its protein product is CASSIGTSVGEQFF.